The 10 T cell receptor beta chains in this list originate from one sample, sequenced in a study of T cell changes during pregnancy in multiple sclerosis (dated by TCRdb to the late 2010s). Library generation was performed with the immunoSEQ multiplex PCR assay. TCRdb obtained this table from immuneACCESS and retained in-frame rearrangements with V and J assigned. These tables miss some clones; where compared with another copy, unresolved V genes account for less than half of the shortfall, and the remainder is unexplained. The sample profile shows over 35,000 clones; 91% of them were found once. 0.47% of the sample is in the top ten clones. The sequenced sample was CD4+ T cells from peripheral blood mononuclear cells, obtained in the second trimester of pregnancy. These receptors came from a female donor in good health, enrolled as a control in a pregnancy study.

The chain is built from TRBV2 and TRBJ2-2; D ambiguous. Trimming stripped 8 bases from V and 1 base from J, with 14 bases between. Germline-derived CDR1 and CDR2 are SNHLY and FYNNEI. This CDR3 spans 15 amino acids. The CDR3 sequence: CASRVVRLNTGELFF. In DNA form, the CDR3 reads TGTGCCAGCCGGGTAGTGCGGTTGAACACCGGGGAGCTGTTTTTT.

CDR3 sequence: CASSSGQLQETQYF. The CDR3 coding sequence is TGTGCCAGCAGCTCCGGACAGCTCCAAGAGACCCAGTACTTC. The gene calls are TRBV28 and TRBJ2-5; D perhaps matches TRBD1 (6 bases). The CDR3 is 14 residues long. V was shortened by 6 bases and J by 1 base, with 12 bases between the two germline ends. Looked up from germline, CDR1 is MDHEN and CDR2 is SYDVKM.

The V call is TRBV2, the J call TRBJ2-5; no firm D call. The V end was cut by 5 bases, the J end by 4 bases, with 8 bases between. The length of the CDR3 is 12 residues. Germline lookup yields CDR1 SNHLY and CDR2 FYNNEI. In nucleotides, the CDR3 is TGTGCCAGCAGTCGAGGCTTAGAGACCCAGTACTTC. Protein: CASSRGLETQYF.

The J gene is TRBJ1-2, the V gene TRBV9, with a possible D match to TRBD1 (5 bases). Trimming took 0 bases from V and 4 from J, leaving 25 bases between them. The CDR3 is 19 amino acids. Germline V lookup: CDR1 SGDLS, CDR2 YYNGEE. The CDR3 loop is CASSVEPTARYRVGYGYTF. DNA of the CDR3: TGTGCCAGCAGCGTAGAACCGACAGCCAGATACCGTGTAGGCTATGGCTACACCTTC.

V usage is TRBV5-4 and J usage is TRBJ1-1, with TRBD1 identical over 8 bases. Trimming at V came to 2 bases and at J to 6 bases, leaving 6 bases not matched to a gene. The germline CDR1 and CDR2 sequences are SGHNT and YYREEE (reference sequence). This CDR3 is built from 14 residues. For the CDR3, the DNA is TGTGCCAGCAGCTTTCCAGGGGGCGCCTCTGAAGCTTTCTTT. Its protein product is CASSFPGGASEAFF.

The chain is built from TRBV5-6 and TRBJ2-7; D call uncertain. V was shortened by 4 bases and J by 4 bases, with 9 bases between the two germline ends. CDR1 and CDR2 from the germline V gene are SGHDT and YYEEEE. The CDR3 is made up of 12 amino acids. CDR3 region: CASSRSPYEQYF. The CDR3 bases are TGTGCCAGCAGCCGGAGTCCATACGAGCAGTACTTC.

This chain links TRBV9 with TRBJ2-2, with D maybe TRBD2 (6 bases). Trimming took off 4 bases at V and 4 bases at J, with 20 bases between the two ends. Germline CDR1 SGDLS, CDR2 YYNGEE. The CDR3 is 17 amino acids. CDR3 sequence: CASSPRLEGPSTGELFF. The CDR3 nucleotides are TGTGCCAGCAGCCCTCGTTTGGAGGGCCCGAGCACCGGGGAGCTGTTTTTT.

The chain uses TRBV5-4 and TRBJ2-1; TRBD2 agrees at 9 bases. Germline V gene data show CDR1 as SGHNT and CDR2 as YYREEE (reference sequence). Trimming at V came to 4 bases and at J to 6 bases, leaving 5 bases not matched to a gene. The CDR3 runs 14 residues. Here the CDR3 reads CASSSKTSGNEQFF. The CDR3 DNA reads TGTGCCAGCAGCAGTAAGACTAGCGGCAATGAGCAGTTCTTC. Using reference TRBV5-4 and TRBJ2-1 for the parts outside the CDR3, the full variable domain is ETGVTQSPTHLIKTRGQQVTLRCSSQSGHNTVSWYQQALGQGPQFIFQYYREEENGRGNFPPRFSGLQFPNYSSELNVNALELDDSALYLCASSSKTSGNEQFFGPGTRLTVL.

The chain couples TRBV5-1 to TRBJ1-1; TRBD1 might be the D (6 bases). The V and J ends lost 1 base and 8 bases respectively, with 18 bases between them. The CDR3 sequence is 15 residues long. Looked up from germline, CDR1 is SGHRS and CDR2 is YFSETQ. CDR3 DNA: TGCGCCAGCAGCTTGACTACCGCGGGGGCAGGAGAAGCTTTCTTT. It codes for CASSLTTAGAGEAFF.

The V and J genes are TRBV5-1 and TRBJ2-3; D possibly corresponds to TRBD2 (5 bases). Trimming stripped 0 bases from V and 6 bases from J, with 14 bases between. Germline-derived CDR1 and CDR2 are SGHRS and YFSETQ. The CDR3 contains 15 residues. In DNA form, the CDR3 reads TGCGCCAGCAGCTTGGGCGGGTCGTTCGGCGATACGCAGTATTTT. It specifies CASSLGGSFGDTQYF.